What follows are 12 T cell receptor beta chains derived from one specimen sequenced in a study of beta chain features in type 1 diabetes. These receptors are not linked to any known antigen. Study conclusions and caveats: Significant though moderate, a shortening of TCRB CDR3s appeared in all four CD4+ subsets of Type 1 diabetes patients.

Expressed TCRB transcripts were sequenced because the entire RNA isolate underwent reverse transcription. The method was immunoSEQ multiplex PCR; TCRdb's version includes in-frame clones alone and lacks a portion of them. The sample lists 200,000 to 250,000 clones, approximately 15% occurring once. Input material: naive CD4+ T cells from blood. The receptors were gathered from a man between 25 and 39 years old with type 1 diabetes.

V usage is TRBV6-5 and J usage is TRBJ1-5; 11 nucleotides align to TRBD1. The CDR3 spans 14 residues. Looked up from germline, CDR1 is MNHEY and CDR2 is SVGAGI. With 5 bases clipped from V and 9 bases from J, the junction kept 6 bases outside the gene matches. CDR3 DNA: TGTGCCAGCAGTCGATCGGGACAGGGGGGGCCCCAGCATTTT. Its translation is CASSRSGQGGPQHF.

In this sample, this clone turned up a few times. The chain joins TRBV27 to TRBJ1-1, with unresolved D. Looked up from germline, CDR1 is MNHEY and CDR2 is SMNVEV (reference sequence). CDR3 length: 13 amino acids. Trimming removed 1 base at V and 6 bases at J, with 9 bases between. In DNA, the CDR3 is TGTGCCAGCAGTTTATGGACCGGGGCTGAAGCTTTCTTT. Translating it yields CASSLWTGAEAFF.

The chain combines TRBV7-2 with TRBJ2-4; 8 nucleotides agree with TRBD2. The CDR3 consists of 19 residues. Germline V gene sequence: CDR1 SGHTA, CDR2 FQGNSA. Unmatched junction bases numbered 10, after V lost 0 bases and J lost 0 bases. The CDR3 bases are TGTGCCAGCAGCTTAGCCGCCAGCGGGGGTGCCCTAGCCAAAAACATTCAGTACTTC. Its translation: CASSLAASGGALAKNIQYF.

The table lists this clone with a few counts. The rearrangement joins TRBV7-9 to TRBJ2-1, with TRBD2 matching 8 bases. Germline-derived CDR1 and CDR2 are SEHNR and FQNEAQ (reference sequence). Germline trimming cut 5 bases from V and 6 bases from J; bases unmatched to any gene: 3. This CDR3 contains 13 residues. Here the CDR3 reads CASSAGGGNEQFF. CDR3 coding DNA: TGTGCCAGCAGCGCCGGGGGGGGCAATGAGCAGTTCTTC.

The chain has TRBV11-3 and TRBJ1-1; D not resolved. The germline CDR1 and CDR2 sequences are SGHNT and YENEEA. The CDR3 covers 12 residues. Trimming cost V 2 bases and J 5 bases, with 6 bases left between them. The CDR3 DNA is TGTGCCAGCAGCTTAATCGGGACTGAAGCTTTCTTT. Translation: CASSLIGTEAFF.

This clone has only a few counts. CDR3 bases: TGTGCCAGCAGCCTGGACTATTCTAGGGATGAGCAGTTCTTC. Translated: CASSLDYSRDEQFF. The J gene is TRBJ2-1, the V gene TRBV7-9, with D possibly matching TRBD2 (6 bases). The CDR3 is made up of 14 amino acids. Germline assignment: CDR1 SEHNR and CDR2 FQNEAQ (reference sequence). The germline V and J ends were trimmed by 5 bases and 8 bases, with 16 bases remaining between them.

There are a few counts of this clone. The rearrangement uses TRBV5-1 and TRBJ2-5, with 9 bases identical to TRBD1. CDR1 SGHRS and CDR2 YFSETQ come from the germline V gene. The CDR3 covers 15 residues. Trimming removed 4 bases from V and 6 bases from J; junction bases left unmatched: 10. CDR3 in amino acids: CASSTEGQGMKTQYF. CDR3 bases: TGCGCCAGCAGCACAGAAGGACAGGGGATGAAGACCCAGTACTTC.

The chain uses TRBV10-3 and TRBJ2-2; TRBD2 might be the D (6 bases). This CDR3 is built from 12 residues. Germline CDR1 reads ENHRY; CDR2 reads SYGVKD. The V end lost 6 bases, the J end lost 8 bases, and 10 bases lay between the germline ends. CDR3 sequence: CAIRSGLGELFF. Written as DNA, the CDR3 is TGTGCCATCAGGAGCGGGTTGGGGGAGCTGTTTTTT.

V and J are TRBV5-1 and TRBJ2-1, with D perhaps matching TRBD2 (5 bases). V lost 2 bases to trimming and J lost 4 bases, with 10 bases between them. CDR3 length: 14 residues. Germline V CDR1 and CDR2: SGHRS, YFSETQ. The CDR3 DNA sequence: TGCGCCAGCAGCTTCAGACGGGATTACAATGAGCAGTTCTTC. Translating it yields CASSFRRDYNEQFF.

A few counts support this clone. The J gene is TRBJ2-3, the V gene TRBV5-4, with TRBD2 as a possible D gene (5 bases). This CDR3 comprises 15 residues. The germline V and J ends were trimmed by 2 bases and 2 bases, with 12 bases remaining between them. Germline V gene lookup returns CDR1 SGHNT and CDR2 YYREEE (reference sequence). The CDR3 DNA reads TGTGCCAGCAGCTTTGGGCCGGGGTCCACAGATACGCAGTATTTT. Its translation: CASSFGPGSTDTQYF.

V gene TRBV28 combines with J gene TRBJ2-4; D call uncertain. The CDR3 consists of 15 residues. The germline V gene encodes CDR1 MDHEN and CDR2 SYDVKM. V was cut by 2 bases and J by 0 bases, with 8 bases left in between. The CDR3 DNA reads TGTGCCAGCAGTTTACCCTCCCTAGCCAAAAACATTCAGTACTTC. Translation gives CASSLPSLAKNIQYF.

The gene calls are TRBV5-1 and TRBJ2-7, with 13 bases aligning to TRBD2. This CDR3 contains 15 residues. Germline V CDR1 and CDR2: SGHRS, YFSETQ. Losses at the gene ends were 1 base for V and 7 bases for J; bases not matched to a gene: 5. The CDR3 reads CASSLYGTSGTEQYF. The CDR3 region has the DNA TGCGCCAGCAGCTTGTACGGGACTAGCGGGACGGAGCAGTACTTC. Full variable domain (remainder filled in from reference TRBV5-1 and TRBJ2-7): KAGVTQTPRYLIKTRGQQVTLSCSPISGHRSVSWYQQTPGQGLQFLFEYFSETQRNKGNFPGRFSGRQFSNSRSEMNVSTLELGDSALYLCASSLYGTSGTEQYFGPGTRLTVT.